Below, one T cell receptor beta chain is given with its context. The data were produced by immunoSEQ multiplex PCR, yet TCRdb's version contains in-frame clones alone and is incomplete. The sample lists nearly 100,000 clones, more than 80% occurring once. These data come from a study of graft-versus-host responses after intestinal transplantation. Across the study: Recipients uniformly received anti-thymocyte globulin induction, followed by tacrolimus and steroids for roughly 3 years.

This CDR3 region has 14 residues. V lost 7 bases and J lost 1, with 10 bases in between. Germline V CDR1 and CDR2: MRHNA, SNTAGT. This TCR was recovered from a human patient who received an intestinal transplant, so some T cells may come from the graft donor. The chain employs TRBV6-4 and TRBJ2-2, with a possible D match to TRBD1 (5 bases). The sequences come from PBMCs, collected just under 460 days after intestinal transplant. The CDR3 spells CASTRDRNTGELFF. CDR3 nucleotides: TGTGCCAGCACCCGCGACAGGAACACCGGGGAGCTGTTTTTT.